These T cell receptor beta chains were read from a single sample in a study of shared clonotypes between healthy human individuals. Clones were sequenced by immunoSEQ multiplex PCR, and TCRdb holds only the in-frame ones, with some missing. The table shows some 2.1 million clones, with around 95% occurring only once. Source material: naive CD4+ T cells sorted from blood. These receptors came from a man aged 18 to 30 in good health. The CDR3 runs from the conserved cysteine through the conserved F or W. Each record gives: CDR3 protein, CDR3 DNA, clone size, V gene, D gene, J gene. D genes are given only for firm matches. Expanded clones are given a class, and other clones once, few, many or no size at all.

CASSWGKDQPQHF	TGTGCCAGCAGTTGGGGGAAAGATCAGCCCCAGCATTTT	-	TRBV6-5	-	TRBJ1-5
CASRTNLGQGPGELFF	TGCGCCAGCAGGACGAACCTTGGACAGGGCCCCGGGGAGCTGTTTTTT	-	TRBV5-1	TRBD1	TRBJ2-2
CASTRGQGAPTGELFF	TGTGCCAGTACCCGTGGACAGGGGGCTCCCACCGGGGAGCTGTTTTTT	-	TRBV19	TRBD1	TRBJ2-2
CASSRTGQSGNTEAFF	TGTGCCAGCAGTCGGACGGGACAGTCGGGGAACACTGAAGCTTTCTTT	-	TRBV7-2	TRBD1	TRBJ1-1
CASTEENYGYTF	TGTGCCAGCACGGAAGAGAACTATGGCTACACCTTC	-	TRBV2	-	TRBJ1-2
CASSSKLEAFF	TGTGCCAGCAGTTCAAAACTAGAAGCTTTCTTT	-	TRBV28	-	TRBJ1-1
CASRGPQNTGELFF	TGTGCCAGCAGGGGGCCCCAAAACACCGGGGAGCTGTTTTTT	once	TRBV2	-	TRBJ2-2
CAWRTGTGYEQYF	TGTGCCTGGAGAACCGGGACAGGCTACGAGCAGTACTTC	-	TRBV30	TRBD1	TRBJ2-7
CASSGTGALGANYGYTF	TGTGCCAGCAGCGGAACAGGGGCCCTTGGGGCTAACTATGGCTACACCTTC	-	TRBV5-4	TRBD1	TRBJ1-2
CASSSRETQYF	TGTGCCAGCAGCTCTAGGGAGACCCAGTACTTC	-	TRBV5-6	-	TRBJ2-5
CASSLLAQYNEQFF	TGTGCCAGCAGCTTACTAGCGCAATACAATGAGCAGTTCTTC	-	TRBV7-2	-	TRBJ2-1
CASSRTGGGDSPLHF	TGTGCCAGCAGCAGGACAGGGGGCGGGGATTCACCCCTCCACTTT	-	TRBV5-4	TRBD1	TRBJ1-6
CASSPRTGRPYNEQFF	TGTGCCAGTAGTCCCCGGACAGGGCGTCCCTACAATGAGCAGTTCTTC	-	TRBV19	TRBD1	TRBJ2-1
CASRPSLARREQYF	TGTGCCAGCAGGCCCAGCTTAGCGAGACGCGAGCAGTACTTC	once	TRBV2	-	TRBJ2-7
CASSRQSSYEQYF	TGTGCCAGCAGCCGACAGAGTTCCTACGAGCAGTACTTC	-	TRBV5-4	-	TRBJ2-7
CASSADSQGRGYTF	TGTGCCAGCAGTGCCGACAGTCAAGGGAGAGGCTACACCTTC	-	TRBV6-1	-	TRBJ1-2
CASGSGLSLTDTQYF	TGTGCTAGTGGTTCGGGACTATCCCTAACAGATACGCAGTATTTT	-	TRBV12-5	TRBD2	TRBJ2-3
CASSLYGLAEGPDTQYF	TGCGCCAGCAGCTTGTACGGACTAGCGGAGGGCCCCGATACGCAGTATTTT	-	TRBV5-1	TRBD2	TRBJ2-3
CASSPRGGQGSSSYNSPLHF	TGCGCCAGCAGCCCCCGGGGTGGGCAGGGATCAAGCTCCTATAATTCACCCCTCCACTTT	-	TRBV4-1	-	TRBJ1-6
CASSDPGQGNSPLHF	TGTGCCAGCAGTGACCCGGGACAGGGTAATTCACCCCTCCACTTT	once	TRBV25-1	TRBD1	TRBJ1-6
CAALRGSAYNEQFF	TGTGCGGCCCTCCGTGGGAGCGCCTACAATGAGCAGTTCTTC	-	TRBV30	-	TRBJ2-1
CASSLLQAYEQYF	TGTGCCAGCAGTTTACTTCAGGCCTACGAGCAGTACTTC	-	TRBV28	-	TRBJ2-7
CAWSVRWGPGNEQFF	TGTGCCTGGAGTGTACGGTGGGGGCCGGGCAATGAGCAGTTCTTC	-	TRBV30	-	TRBJ2-1
CASSSSGRAEGETQYF	TGTGCCAGCAGCTCTAGCGGGAGGGCAGAAGGGGAGACCCAGTACTTC	-	TRBV5-4	TRBD2	TRBJ2-5
CAISVGTGDTGELFF	TGTGCCATCAGTGTCGGGACAGGGGACACCGGGGAGCTGTTTTTT	-	TRBV10-3	TRBD1	TRBJ2-2
CASSRARRGTEAFF	TGTGCCAGCAGCCGGGCAAGGAGGGGCACTGAAGCTTTCTTT	-	TRBV28	-	TRBJ1-1
CASSLSGPGQGVYEQYF	TGTGCCAGCAGTTTATCCGGACCGGGACAGGGAGTGTACGAGCAGTACTTC	-	TRBV27	TRBD1	TRBJ2-7
CASSPAGTGNTEAFF	TGTGCCAGCTCTCCGGCCGGGACAGGGAACACTGAAGCTTTCTTT	-	TRBV18	TRBD1	TRBJ1-1
CASSRQAPTNEKLFF	TGTGCCAGCAGCAGACAGGCACCAACTAATGAAAAACTGTTTTTT	-	TRBV6-6	-	TRBJ1-4
CASRETGGGYGYTF	TGTGCCAGCAGGGAGACAGGGGGAGGGTATGGCTACACCTTC	-	TRBV6-6	TRBD1	TRBJ1-2
CAWNRFENTEAFF	TGTGCCTGGAATCGTTTCGAGAACACTGAAGCTTTCTTT	-	TRBV30	-	TRBJ1-1
CASSPFRDRGSYEQYF	TGTGCCAGCAGCCCGTTCCGGGACAGAGGATCCTACGAGCAGTACTTC	-	TRBV5-8	TRBD1	TRBJ2-7
CASSKGPGEPYTF	TGCGCCAGCAGTAAGGGACCGGGGGAACCCTACACCTTC	-	TRBV10-1	-	TRBJ1-2
CASRESNNYGYTF	TGTGCCAGCAGGGAGTCTAATAACTATGGCTACACCTTC	-	TRBV2	-	TRBJ1-2
CASSPPGGLQPQHF	TGTGCCAGCTCACCACCGGGGGGATTACAGCCCCAGCATTTT	-	TRBV18	-	TRBJ1-5
CASSYTLASGNTIYF	TGTGCCAGCAGTTACACGCTCGCATCTGGAAACACCATATATTTT	-	TRBV6-5	-	TRBJ1-3
CASSISGTAYEQYF	TGTGCCAGTAGTATTTCGGGGACGGCCTACGAGCAGTACTTC	-	TRBV19	-	TRBJ2-7